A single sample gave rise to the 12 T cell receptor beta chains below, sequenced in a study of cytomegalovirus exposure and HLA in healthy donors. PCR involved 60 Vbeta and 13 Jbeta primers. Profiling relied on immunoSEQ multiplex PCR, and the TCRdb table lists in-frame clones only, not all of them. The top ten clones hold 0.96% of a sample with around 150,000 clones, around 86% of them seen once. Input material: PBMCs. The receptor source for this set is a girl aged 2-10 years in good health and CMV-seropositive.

Written as DNA, the CDR3 is TGCGCCAGCAGCTCTTACTCGACTAGCGGGAGGAGGAATGAGCAGTTCTTC. It yields the protein CASSSYSTSGRRNEQFF. The chain links TRBV5-1 to TRBJ2-1; 13 bases align to TRBD2. The CDR3 runs to 17 residues. The V and J ends lost 3 bases and 7 bases, in that order; junction bases with no gene match: 10. The germline V gene has CDR1 SGHRS and CDR2 YFSETQ.

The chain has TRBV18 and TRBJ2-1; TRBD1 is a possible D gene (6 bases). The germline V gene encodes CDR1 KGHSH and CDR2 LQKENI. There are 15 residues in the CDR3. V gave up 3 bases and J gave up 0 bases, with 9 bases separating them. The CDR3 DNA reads TGTGCCAGCTCACCTAGACAGGTCTCCTACAATGAGCAGTTCTTC. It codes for CASSPRQVSYNEQFF.

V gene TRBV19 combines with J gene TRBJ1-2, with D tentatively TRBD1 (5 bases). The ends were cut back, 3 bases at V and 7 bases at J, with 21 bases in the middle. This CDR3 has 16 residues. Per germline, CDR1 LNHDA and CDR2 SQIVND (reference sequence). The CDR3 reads CASSIWGLDRTSGYTF. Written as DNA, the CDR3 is TGTGCCAGTAGTATCTGGGGCCTCGATAGGACCTCTGGCTACACCTTC.

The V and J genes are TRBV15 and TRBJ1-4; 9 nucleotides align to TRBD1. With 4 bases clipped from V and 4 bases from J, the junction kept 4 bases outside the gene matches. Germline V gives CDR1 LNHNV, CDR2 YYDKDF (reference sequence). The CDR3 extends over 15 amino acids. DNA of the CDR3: TGTGCCACCAGCACAGACAGGGGGAGTAATGAAAAACTGTTTTTT. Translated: CATSTDRGSNEKLFF. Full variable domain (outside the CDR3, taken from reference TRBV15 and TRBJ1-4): DAMVIQNPRYQVTQFGKPVTLSCSQTLNHNVMYWYQQKSSQAPKLLFHYYDKDFNNEADTPDNFQSRRPNTSFCFLDIRSPGLGDTAMYLCATSTDRGSNEKLFFGSGTQLSVL.

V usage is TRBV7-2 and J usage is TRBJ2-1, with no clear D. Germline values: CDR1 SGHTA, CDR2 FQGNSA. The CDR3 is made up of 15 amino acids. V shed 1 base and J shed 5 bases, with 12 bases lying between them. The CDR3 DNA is TGTGCCAGCAGCTTAGGCCCCAACACAGACAATGAGCAGTTCTTC. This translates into CASSLGPNTDNEQFF.

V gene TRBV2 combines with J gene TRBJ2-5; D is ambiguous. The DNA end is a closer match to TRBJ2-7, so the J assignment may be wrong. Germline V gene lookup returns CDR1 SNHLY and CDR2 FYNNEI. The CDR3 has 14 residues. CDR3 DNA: TGTGCCAGCAGTGGCAGAGGTAGTGCCTACGAGCAGTACTTC. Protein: CASSGRGSAYEQYF.

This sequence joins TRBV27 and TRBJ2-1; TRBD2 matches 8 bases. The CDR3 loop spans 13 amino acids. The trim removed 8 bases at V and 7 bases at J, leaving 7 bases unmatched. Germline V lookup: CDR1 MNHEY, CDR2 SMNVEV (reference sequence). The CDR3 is CASGGPGGNEQFF. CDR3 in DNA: TGTGCCAGCGGGGGACCGGGAGGGAATGAGCAGTTCTTC.

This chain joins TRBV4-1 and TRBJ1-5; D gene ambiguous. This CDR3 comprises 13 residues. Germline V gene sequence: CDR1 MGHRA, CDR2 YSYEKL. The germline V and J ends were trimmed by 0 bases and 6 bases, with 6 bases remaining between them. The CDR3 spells CASSQERSQPQHF. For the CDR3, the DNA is TGCGCCAGCAGCCAAGAAAGGAGTCAGCCCCAGCATTTT.

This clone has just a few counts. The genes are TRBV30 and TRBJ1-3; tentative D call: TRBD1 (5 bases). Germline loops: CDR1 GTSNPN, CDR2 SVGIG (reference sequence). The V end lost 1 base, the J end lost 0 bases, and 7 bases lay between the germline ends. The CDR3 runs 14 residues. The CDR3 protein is CAWSEGPSGNTIYF. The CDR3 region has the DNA TGTGCCTGGAGTGAGGGGCCCTCTGGAAACACCATATATTTT.

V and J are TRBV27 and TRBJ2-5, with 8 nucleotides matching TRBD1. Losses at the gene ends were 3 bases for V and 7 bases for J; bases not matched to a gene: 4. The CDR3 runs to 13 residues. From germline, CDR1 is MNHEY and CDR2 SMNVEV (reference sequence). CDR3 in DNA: TGTGCCAGCAGTTTGGACAGGGAGAGGACCCAGTACTTC. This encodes CASSLDRERTQYF.

The CDR3 sequence is CASSYRSGYKGDTQYF. For the CDR3, the DNA is TGTGCCAGCAGTTACCGTAGCGGGTACAAGGGGGATACGCAGTATTTT. This chain joins TRBV6-6 and TRBJ2-3, with TRBD2 identical over 7 bases. Germline V CDR1 and CDR2: MNHNY, SVGAGI (reference sequence). CDR3 length: 16 amino acids. V gave up 2 bases and J gave up 6 bases; unmatched junction bases: 11.

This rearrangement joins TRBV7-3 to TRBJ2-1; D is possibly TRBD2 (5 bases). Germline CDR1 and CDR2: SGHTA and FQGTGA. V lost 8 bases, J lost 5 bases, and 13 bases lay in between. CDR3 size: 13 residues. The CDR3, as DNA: TGTGCCAGCCGGGCAGCGGCCAACAATGAGCAGTTCTTC. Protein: CASRAAANNEQFF.